The 8 T cell receptor beta chains below come from one sample, sequenced in a study of blood T cell repertoires in COVID-19 (dated by TCRdb to about 2020). Libraries were built with the immunoSEQ multiplex PCR assay. In TCRdb, the immuneACCESS table is reduced to in-frame sequences with V and J assigned. These tables do not hold every clone; where another copy was compared, an unresolved V gene accounts for under half, and the others remain unexplained. Counted in this sample were 85,000 to 120,000 clones; about 82% of them appeared once. Together, the top ten hold around 6.2% of the sample. The material sequenced was peripheral blood. These receptors were collected from a man older than 75 with COVID-19, enrolled during active disease.

V and J are TRBV29-1 and TRBJ1-4, with a tentative D call TRBD1 (5 bases). Trimming left V 0 bases short and J 7 bases short, with 12 bases between. Germline V CDR1 and CDR2: SQVTM, ANQGSEA. The CDR3 covers 14 residues. This CDR3 is CSVEEGGSSEKLFF. The CDR3 bases are TGCAGCGTTGAAGAGGGGGGTAGCAGTGAAAAACTGTTTTTT.

This chain connects TRBV7-3 to TRBJ2-2; TRBD2 matches 8 bases. The CDR3 has 16 amino acids. J gave up 4 bases and V 4 bases, and 8 bases lay outside the gene matches. Germline CDR1 reads SGHTA; CDR2 reads FQGTGA. CDR3 sequence reads: CASSSKTSVPTGELFF. In DNA, the CDR3 is TGTGCCAGCAGCTCAAAGACTAGCGTTCCCACCGGGGAGCTGTTTTTT. Filled out from reference TRBV7-3 and TRBJ2-2, the complete variable domain reads GAGVSQTPSNKVTEKGKYVELRCDPISGHTALYWYRQSLGQGPEFLIYFQGTGAADDSGLPNDRFFAVRPEGSVSTLKIQRTERGDSAVYLCASSSKTSVPTGELFFGEGSRLTVL.

The rearrangement uses TRBV4-2 and TRBJ2-1; a possible D gene is TRBD2 (6 bases). The V and J ends lost 4 bases and 9 bases respectively, with 16 bases between them. The CDR3 spans 14 residues. Germline assignment: CDR1 LGHNA and CDR2 YNFKEQ. The CDR3: CASSRNLRESEQFF. The CDR3 nucleotides are TGTGCCAGCAGCCGGAACCTCCGGGAGAGTGAGCAGTTCTTC.

The CDR3 nucleotides are TGCAGCGGGAGACAGGGGGCGTCAGAGACCCAGTACTTC. This sequence encodes CSGRQGASETQYF. The chain recombines TRBV29-1 with TRBJ2-5, with 10 bases matching TRBD1. The V gene end was trimmed by 7 bases and the J gene end by 4 bases; junction bases not matched to a gene: 6. Per germline, CDR1 SQVTM and CDR2 ANQGSEA. CDR3 size: 13 residues.

The rearrangement uses TRBV10-3 and TRBJ2-3, with D possibly being TRBD2 (5 bases). The V gene lost 3 bases and the J gene lost 5 bases, with 18 bases spanning the gap. CDR3 length: 16 residues. Germline CDR1 is ENHRY and CDR2 is SYGVKD. This CDR3 is CAISDPERRWGDTQYF. Written as DNA, the CDR3 is TGTGCCATCAGTGACCCCGAAAGGAGGTGGGGAGATACGCAGTATTTT.

The chain uses TRBV4-1 and TRBJ1-1, with 10 bases identical to TRBD1. The CDR3 is 16 residues long. Trimming removed 4 bases from V and 4 bases from J; junction bases left unmatched: 9. CDR1 and CDR2 (germline): MGHRA, YSYEKL. CDR3 sequence reads: CASSRTGTGVVTEAFF. The CDR3 DNA reads TGCGCCAGCAGCCGGACCGGGACAGGGGTAGTCACTGAAGCTTTCTTT.

V and J are TRBV28 and TRBJ2-7; possible D gene TRBD2, 6 bases. The germline V and J ends were trimmed by 2 bases and 2 bases, with 10 bases remaining between them. Germline V gives CDR1 MDHEN, CDR2 SYDVKM. The CDR3 consists of 14 residues. The DNA of the CDR3 is TGTGCCAGCAGTTTACGCGGGAACGCCTACGAGCAGTACTTC. It codes for CASSLRGNAYEQYF.

J is TRBJ2-5 and V is TRBV7-9, with 11 bases that match TRBD2. The germline gives CDR1 SEHNR, CDR2 FQNEAQ (reference sequence). The CDR3 is 15 amino acids. Germline trimming cut 3 bases from V and 1 base from J; bases unmatched to any gene: 1. In DNA form, the CDR3 reads TGTGCCAGCAGCTTCGGGACTAGCGGCCAAGAGACCCAGTACTTC. This gives the protein CASSFGTSGQETQYF.